Given below is one TCR beta chain in context. As processed by the authors: Nucleated cell number was recorded as an estimate derived from reference gene primer amplification. TCRdb's table, derived via immunoSEQ multiplex PCR, lists solely in-frame clones and lacks some. V, J and clone size are taken as reported in that table, and D and trimming were inferred from the DNA itself. The sample has about 230,000 clones, around four fifths seen once; the top ten hold roughly 2.7%. The record originates from a study of blood T cell repertoires in COVID-19. Turning to the study itself: From the United States, Italy and Spain came samples of acute and convalescent COVID-19.

The clonotype originates from a woman in her 70s with active or convalescent COVID-19. Source material: peripheral blood.

The DNA for the CDR3 is TGTGCCAGCAGCCCCACGTCTGAGGGCTACGAGCAGTACTTC. It codes for CASSPTSEGYEQYF. The chain couples TRBV3-1 (or the pseudogene TRBV3-2) to TRBJ2-7; D might be TRBD2 (5 bases). V lost 4 bases to trimming and J lost 3 bases, with 13 bases between them. The CDR3 has 14 residues. CDR1 is LGHDT and CDR2 is YNNKEL in the germline V gene (reference sequence).